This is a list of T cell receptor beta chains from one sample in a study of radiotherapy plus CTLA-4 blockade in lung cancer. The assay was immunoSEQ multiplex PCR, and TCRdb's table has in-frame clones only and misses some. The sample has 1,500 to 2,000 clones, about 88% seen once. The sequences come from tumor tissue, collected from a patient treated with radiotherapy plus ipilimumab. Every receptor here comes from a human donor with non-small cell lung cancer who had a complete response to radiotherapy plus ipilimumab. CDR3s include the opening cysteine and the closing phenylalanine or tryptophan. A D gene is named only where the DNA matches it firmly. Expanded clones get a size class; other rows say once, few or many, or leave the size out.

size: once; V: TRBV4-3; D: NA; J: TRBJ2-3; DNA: TGCGCCAGCAGCCAAGATGGAAGGGCGGCGCAGTATTTT; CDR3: CASSQDGRAAQYF
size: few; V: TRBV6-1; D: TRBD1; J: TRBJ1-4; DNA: TGTGCCAGCAGTACCACGGGACAGTCTAATGAAAAACTGTTTTTT; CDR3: CASSTTGQSNEKLFF
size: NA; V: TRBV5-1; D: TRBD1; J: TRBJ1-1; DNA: TGCGCCAGCAGCGGGGCGGGACAGGGGGAGACTGAAGCTTTCTTT; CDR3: CASSGAGQGETEAFF
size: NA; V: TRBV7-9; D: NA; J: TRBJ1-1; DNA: TGTGCCAGCAGCTTCCTCCTTCCGGAGGACACTGAAGCTTTCTTT; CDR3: CASSFLLPEDTEAFF
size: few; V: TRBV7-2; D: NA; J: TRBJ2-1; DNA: TGTGCCAGCAGCCCCTTGGGGTCGTACAATGAGCAGTTCTTC; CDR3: CASSPLGSYNEQFF
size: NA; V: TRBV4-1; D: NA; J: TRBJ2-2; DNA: TGCGCCAGCAGCCAAGAGAGTTCAGGCACCGGGGAGCTGTTTTTT; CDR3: CASSQESSGTGELFF
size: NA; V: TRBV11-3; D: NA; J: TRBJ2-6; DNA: TGTGCCAGCGGAGTCGGGGCAACCTCCAACGTCCTGACTTTC; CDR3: CASGVGATSNVLTF
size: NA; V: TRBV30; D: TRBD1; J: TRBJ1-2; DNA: TGTGCCTGGAGTGTACGATTCGACAGGGGGATGCGTGGCTACACCTTC; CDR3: CAWSVRFDRGMRGYTF
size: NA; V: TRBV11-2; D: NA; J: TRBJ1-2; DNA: TGTGCCAGCAGCTTGAATCCCGCTAACTATGGCTACACCTTC; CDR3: CASSLNPANYGYTF
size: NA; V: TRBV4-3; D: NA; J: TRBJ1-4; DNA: TGCGCCAGCAGCCAAGTTTTTAATGAAAAACTGTTTTTT; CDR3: CASSQVFNEKLFF
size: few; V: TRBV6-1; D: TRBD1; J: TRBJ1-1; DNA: TGTGCCAGCAGTGAAGGGGCGCGAAGGGGGCTCTCTGAAGCTTTCTTT; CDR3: CASSEGARRGLSEAFF
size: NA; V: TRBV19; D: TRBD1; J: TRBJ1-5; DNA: TGTGCCACTAGGACAGGCGGCAGGGATCAGCCCCAGCATTTT; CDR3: CATRTGGRDQPQHF
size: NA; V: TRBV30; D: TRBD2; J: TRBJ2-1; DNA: TGTGCCTGGAGTGTCCCCAGCGGGGGGGCCAATGAGCAGTTCTTC; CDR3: CAWSVPSGGANEQFF
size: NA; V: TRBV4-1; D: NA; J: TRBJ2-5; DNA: TGCGCCAGCAGCCCCTCTCGAGAGACCCAGTACTTC; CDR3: CASSPSRETQYF
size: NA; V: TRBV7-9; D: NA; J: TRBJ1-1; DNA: TGTGCCAGCAGCTTTTCACCCGAAGCTTTCTTT; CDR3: CASSFSPEAFF
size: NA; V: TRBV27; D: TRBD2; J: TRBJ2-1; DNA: TGTGCCAGCAGTTTGAATATCTGGACTAGCGGGAGTCATGAGCAGTTCTTC; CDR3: CASSLNIWTSGSHEQFF
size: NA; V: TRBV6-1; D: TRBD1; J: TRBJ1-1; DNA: TGTGCTAGCAGTGATAATCCTCTCGGACAGGGGGGGACTGAAGCTTTCTTT; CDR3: CASSDNPLGQGGTEAFF
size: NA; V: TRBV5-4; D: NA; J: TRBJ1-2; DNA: TGTGCCAGCATCTCCCGGGGGTCAGATGGCTACACCTTC; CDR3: CASISRGSDGYTF
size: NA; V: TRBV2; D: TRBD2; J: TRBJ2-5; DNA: TGTGCCAGCAGGGCTTCTAGCGGGGGGGGCCTCCAAGAGACCCAGTACTTC; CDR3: CASRASSGGGLQETQYF
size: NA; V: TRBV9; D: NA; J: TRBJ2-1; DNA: TGTGCCAGCAGCGACGATTACGAGGTGGGGTCCTACAATGAGCAGTTCTTC; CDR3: CASSDDYEVGSYNEQFF
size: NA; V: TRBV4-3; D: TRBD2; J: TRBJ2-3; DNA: TGCGCCAGCAGCCAAGGCCGGCGGGAGGGCGGAGATACGCAGTATTTT; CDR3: CASSQGRREGGDTQYF
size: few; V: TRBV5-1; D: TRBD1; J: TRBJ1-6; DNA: TGCGCCAGCAGCTCCGGGACAGGGAATAAGGATTCACCCCTCCACTTT; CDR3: CASSSGTGNKDSPLHF
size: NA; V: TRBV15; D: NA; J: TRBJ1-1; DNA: TGTGCCACCAGCAGTGGCATTTTGGGACGGACTGAAGCTTTCTTT; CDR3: CATSSGILGRTEAFF